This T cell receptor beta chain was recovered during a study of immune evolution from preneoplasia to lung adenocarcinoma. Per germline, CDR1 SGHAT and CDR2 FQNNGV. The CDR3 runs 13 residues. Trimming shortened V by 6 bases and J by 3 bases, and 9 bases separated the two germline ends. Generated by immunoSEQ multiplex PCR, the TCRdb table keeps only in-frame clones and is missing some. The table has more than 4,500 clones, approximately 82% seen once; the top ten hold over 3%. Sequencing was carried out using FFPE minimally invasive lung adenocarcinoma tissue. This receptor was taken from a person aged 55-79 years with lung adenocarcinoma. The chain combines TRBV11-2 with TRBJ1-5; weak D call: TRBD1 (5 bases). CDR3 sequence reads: CASSQGVNQPQHF. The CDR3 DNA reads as TGTGCCAGCAGTCAGGGAGTCAATCAGCCCCAGCATTTT.